The 9 T cell receptor beta chains presented below share a single source sample, sequenced in a study of OX40 agonist ivuxolimab in advanced cancers. The assay was immunoSEQ multiplex PCR, and TCRdb's table has in-frame clones only and misses some. Among around 38,000 clones listed, 78% were seen once. Sequenced here: CD4+ or CD8+ T cells sorted from blood, sampled in a trial of the OX40 agonist ivuxolimab. Source of these receptors: an adult with an advanced solid tumor such as melanoma, head and neck, liver or kidney cancer.

This clone was seen a single time. This chain joins TRBV29-1 and TRBJ2-1; D is unresolved. The length of the CDR3 is 14 residues. CDR1 is SQVTM and CDR2 is ANQGSEA in the germline V gene. Trimming removed 7 bases at V and 0 bases at J, with 13 bases between. The chain's CDR3 is CSGQTASSYNEQFF. For the CDR3, the DNA is TGCAGCGGGCAGACTGCGAGCTCCTACAATGAGCAGTTCTTC.

The sample holds a few counts of this clone. The chain has TRBV28 and TRBJ1-2; D possibly corresponds to TRBD1 (6 bases). Deletions cut 3 bases from V and 5 bases from J, with 10 bases between. The CDR3 is made up of 13 amino acids. CDR1 is MDHEN, CDR2 SYDVKM, per germline. The CDR3: CASSFGGAYGYTF. For the CDR3, the DNA is TGTGCCAGCAGTTTCGGGGGGGCTTATGGCTACACCTTC.

This clone appeared a few times. The genes are TRBV5-4 and TRBJ2-7; D is perhaps TRBD2 (6 bases). V shed 7 bases and J shed 3 bases, with 17 bases lying between them. Germline CDR1 reads SGHNT; CDR2 reads YYREEE (reference sequence). The CDR3 extends over 14 amino acids. The CDR3 loop reads CASRVGGRDYEQYF. The CDR3 DNA reads as TGTGCCAGCCGCGTGGGGGGAAGGGACTACGAGCAGTACTTC.

The chain combines TRBV27 with TRBJ2-5; 7 nucleotides agree with TRBD2. The J call could be wrong; TRBJ2-7 is a better fit for the DNA end. CDR3 length: 14 residues. The germline gives CDR1 MNHEY, CDR2 SMNVEV (reference sequence). The CDR3 spells CASSLAWDYYEQYF. CDR3 in DNA: TGTGCCAGCAGTTTAGCGTGGGACTACTACGAGCAGTACTTC.

V is TRBV5-1 and J is TRBJ1-5; 10 nucleotides agree with TRBD1. Germline lookup yields CDR1 SGHRS and CDR2 YFSETQ. The CDR3 loop spans 15 amino acids. Trimming removed 3 bases from V and 5 bases from J; junction bases left unmatched: 5. The CDR3 nucleotides are TGCGCCAGCAGCTGGACAGGGGGGAAGGATCAGCCCCAGCATTTT. Amino acids: CASSWTGGKDQPQHF.

The chain couples TRBV4-1 to TRBJ2-2, with TRBD2 matching over 8 bases. Unmatched junction bases numbered 8, after V lost 5 bases and J lost 3 bases. The germline CDR1 and CDR2 sequences are MGHRA and YSYEKL. This CDR3 is 16 amino acids long. CDR3 sequence: CASSSPGGAYTGELFF. In nucleotides, the CDR3 is TGCGCCAGCAGCAGCCCCGGGGGGGCGTACACCGGGGAGCTGTTTTTT.

The gene calls are TRBV29-1 and TRBJ2-1; 9 bases map to TRBD1. After removal of 1 base from V and 0 bases from J, the junction contained 7 bases not matched to a gene. Per germline, CDR1 SQVTM and CDR2 ANQGSEA. CDR3 size: 17 residues. The CDR3 is CSVEGADRGSSYNEQFF. For the CDR3, the DNA is TGCAGCGTTGAAGGTGCCGACAGGGGGAGCTCCTACAATGAGCAGTTCTTC.

The rearrangement uses TRBV25-1 and TRBJ1-3; unclear D gene. This CDR3 has 15 amino acids. Germline CDR1 reads MGHDK; CDR2 reads SYGVNS. V lost 8 bases to trimming and J lost 0 bases, with 14 bases between them. The CDR3, as DNA: TGTGCCAGCCCGGAGAGGTTAAGCTCTGGAAACACCATATATTTT. As protein: CASPERLSSGNTIYF.

The chain uses TRBV7-9 and TRBJ2-3; 16 bases match TRBD2. The CDR3 has 18 residues. The V and J ends lost 5 bases and 2 bases, in that order; junction bases with no gene match: 7. Germline V lookup: CDR1 SEHNR, CDR2 FQNEAQ (reference sequence). The CDR3: CASSQGLAGGRNTDTQYF. The CDR3 bases are TGTGCCAGCAGCCAGGGACTAGCGGGAGGGCGCAACACAGATACGCAGTATTTT.